This T cell receptor beta chain was retrieved from a study of beta chain features in type 1 diabetes. Overall study: The samples had around 98 million sorted cells examined in all. General observations from the study: Within patients, naive, central memory and Treg TCRB repertoires seemed more similar than within healthy donors. At VDJ recombination sites, type 1 diabetes patients had fewer insertions and more deleted nucleotides.

Expressed TCRB transcripts were sequenced because the isolated RNA had all been reverse transcribed beforehand. Produced via immunoSEQ multiplex PCR; TCRdb's table is partial and in-frame only. The table shows 900,000 or so clones, with 15% to 20% occurring only once. Germline CDR1 reads SEHNR; CDR2 reads FQNEAQ (reference sequence). CDR3 length: 15 residues. Trimming took 3 bases from V and 8 from J; bases not matched to a gene: 8. Donors contributed one heparinised blood draw apiece, averaging approximately 120 mL. This clone was detected only a few times. Its antigen is not identified. This receptor was identified in a woman between 18 and 29 years old in good health. The sample consisted of naive CD4+ T cells from blood. The genes are TRBV7-9 and TRBJ2-1; 9 bases match TRBD2. CDR3 sequence: CASSLEGGRAYEQFF. CDR3 sequence (DNA): TGTGCCAGCAGCTTGGAGGGCGGGAGGGCCTATGAGCAGTTCTTC.